Listed below are T cell receptor beta chains from one sample, sequenced in a study of T cell responses to AZD1222 COVID-19 vaccine. Libraries were prepared by immunoSEQ multiplex PCR; TCRdb keeps only in-frame clonotypes and omits some of them. The repertoire holds about 130,000 clones, with 80% to 90% as singletons. The material was peripheral blood, obtained on day 0 of AZD1222 vaccination. These receptors came from an adult in good health. Both conserved end residues are part of each CDR3. A D gene is named only where the DNA matches it firmly. Expanded clones are given a class, and other clones once, few, many or no size at all.

v_call	clone_size	d_call	j_call	cdr3_nt	cdr3_aa
TRBV7-9	NA	TRBD1	TRBJ1-3	TGTGCCAGCAGCTCCGACAGGGAATGGTATAGTGGAAACACCATATATTTT	CASSSDREWYSGNTIYF
TRBV7-2	NA	NA	TRBJ1-6	TGTGCCAGCAGATATATCGGGGGTGGTCATTCACCCCTCCACTTT	CASRYIGGGHSPLHF
TRBV25-1	NA	NA	TRBJ2-7	TGTGCCAGCAGTGAATATGGGGTCTACGAGCAGTACTTC	CASSEYGVYEQYF
TRBV5-1	NA	TRBD2	TRBJ2-1	TGCGCCAGCAGATCCCGAGCGGGGGGCTCCTACAATGAGCAGTTCTTC	CASRSRAGGSYNEQFF
TRBV21-1	NA	NA	TRBJ1-3	NA	CASSKGVGSGNTIYF
TRBV27	NA	NA	TRBJ2-6	TGTGCCAGCAGTTATCAGGGTTTAGCTGGGGCCAACGTCCTGACTTTC	CASSYQGLAGANVLTF
TRBV6-6	NA	NA	TRBJ2-7	TGTGCCAGCGAGGGACGGATAAACTCCTACGAGCAGTACTTC	CASEGRINSYEQYF
TRBV7-9	NA	TRBD1	TRBJ2-7	TGTGCCAGCAGCTTAGCGCTAGGGGGCTCTTACGAGCAGTACTTC	CASSLALGGSYEQYF
TRBV12-3/TRBV12-4	few	NA	TRBJ2-1	TGTGCCAGCAGAGGGCAGGTCAATGAGCAGTTCTTC	CASRGQVNEQFF
TRBV7-9	NA	TRBD2	TRBJ2-1	TGTGCCAGCAGCAAGCGGACTAGCGGGAGGGTAAGCTCCTACAATGAGCAGTTCTTC	CASSKRTSGRVSSYNEQFF
TRBV7-9	NA	TRBD2	TRBJ2-5	TGTGCCAGCAGCCCCCCCGGACTAGAGGGACAAGAGACCCAGTACTTC	CASSPPGLEGQETQYF
TRBV19	NA	NA	TRBJ1-2	TGTGCCAGCCAAAGCGGGGGGGGCGCCGACTATGGCTACACCTTC	CASQSGGGADYGYTF
TRBV3-1/TRBV3-2	NA	NA	TRBJ2-7	TGTGCCAGCAGCCAAGATCCCTGGAACTACGAGCAGTACTTC	CASSQDPWNYEQYF
TRBV30	NA	NA	TRBJ1-2	TGTGCCTGGACGGGGGGCAACTATGGCTACACCTTC	CAWTGGNYGYTF
TRBV10-3	NA	TRBD1	TRBJ1-5	TGTGCCGCCGCGGGTAGACAGGGCCTAAGCAATCAGCCCCAGCATTTT	CAAAGRQGLSNQPQHF
TRBV29-1	NA	NA	TRBJ1-4	TGCAGCGTTAGGGGCGCGGTTGAAAAACTGTTTTTT	CSVRGAVEKLFF
TRBV30	NA	NA	TRBJ1-6	TGTGCCTGGAGCTACAGGGATTCACCCCTCCACTTT	CAWSYRDSPLHF
TRBV3-1/TRBV3-2	once	TRBD1	TRBJ1-2	TGTGCCAGCAGGCCACAGGGGTTCTATGGCTACACCTTC	CASRPQGFYGYTF
TRBV7-2	NA	NA	TRBJ1-3	TGTGCCAGCAGCCCCCAACCTGGAAACACCATATATTTT	CASSPQPGNTIYF
TRBV27	NA	TRBD1	TRBJ2-6	TGTGCCAGCAGTAGGGACAGGGGTTTGCCTGGGGCCAACGTCCTGACTTTC	CASSRDRGLPGANVLTF
TRBV9	once	NA	TRBJ2-5	TGTGCCAGCAGCGGAACCGGGACACCTCTTGAGACCCAGTACTTC	CASSGTGTPLETQYF
TRBV4-3	once	NA	TRBJ2-7	TGCGCCAGCAGCCAAGAAGCGCAGGTATATACCTACGAGCAGTACTTC	CASSQEAQVYTYEQYF
TRBV7-2	NA	NA	TRBJ1-2	TGTGCCAGCAGCGCCCAACAGGGAGGGAATGAAGGCTACACCTTC	CASSAQQGGNEGYTF
TRBV6-6	NA	TRBD1	TRBJ2-7	TGTGCCAGCAGAGACTCCGGGACAGTGATCCCCGAGCAGTACTTC	CASRDSGTVIPEQYF
TRBV30	once	TRBD1	TRBJ1-6	TGTGCCTGGAGTGTAGGGACAGGGATGAATAATTCACCCCTCCACTTT	CAWSVGTGMNNSPLHF
TRBV2	NA	NA	TRBJ1-4	TGTGCCAGCAGAAGGGGGGGGACAACTAATGAAAAACTGTTTTTT	CASRRGGTTNEKLFF
TRBV7-2	NA	TRBD2	TRBJ2-1	TGTGCCAGCAGCCCTTCTAGCGGGAACTACAATGAGCAGTTCTTC	CASSPSSGNYNEQFF
TRBV28	NA	NA	TRBJ1-2	TGTGCCAGCAGCACGACAGTAGCTGTCGGCTACACCTTC	CASSTTVAVGYTF
TRBV12-2	NA	NA	TRBJ2-7	TGTGCAAGTCGCTTAGGTCCAGCGGGAGGTAGGGTCTCCTACGAGCAGTACTTC	CASRLGPAGGRVSYEQYF
TRBV28	NA	TRBD2	TRBJ2-7	TGTGCCAGCAGTTCGGGACTAGCGGGAGGCTACGAGCAGTACTTC	CASSSGLAGGYEQYF
TRBV5-6	NA	NA	TRBJ2-7	TGTGCCAGCAGCTTGTTCGACTCGGGCTACGAGCAGTACTTC	CASSLFDSGYEQYF
TRBV18	few	TRBD1	TRBJ1-4	TGTGCCAGCTCACGAGACAGGGACCAGCTGTTTTTT	CASSRDRDQLFF
TRBV29-1	NA	TRBD1	TRBJ2-7	TGCAGCGTGGCCCGACAGGGGCCAAACTACGAGCAGTACTTC	CSVARQGPNYEQYF
TRBV9	NA	TRBD2	TRBJ2-2	TGTGCCAGCAGCACCTCCCTACTAGCGAAAGAGAACACCGGGGAGCTGTTTTTT	CASSTSLLAKENTGELFF
TRBV10-2	NA	TRBD1	TRBJ1-4	TGCGCCAGCAGTGGTCAGGGGGCGACTGAAAAACTGTTTTTT	CASSGQGATEKLFF
TRBV6-5	few	NA	TRBJ1-2	TGTGCCAGCACATTGAGCGCTAACTATGGCTACACCTTC	CASTLSANYGYTF
TRBV6-2/TRBV6-3	NA	TRBD1	TRBJ1-1	TGTGCCAGCAGCCCTGACAGGGGCCCTATGAACACTGAAGCTTTCTTT	CASSPDRGPMNTEAFF
TRBV6-1	NA	NA	TRBJ1-6	TGTGCCAGCAGTGATACCTCCTGGGGTTCACCCCTCCACTTT	CASSDTSWGSPLHF
TRBV6-6	NA	NA	TRBJ1-6	TGTGCCAGCAGGAGCCGGGATTCACCCCTCCACTTT	CASRSRDSPLHF
TRBV6-2/TRBV6-3	NA	NA	TRBJ1-2	TGTGCCAGCAGTTACGGGCGCAGAGTACAAGGCTACACCTTC	CASSYGRRVQGYTF
TRBV6-5	NA	TRBD2	TRBJ2-7	TGTGCCAGCCTACCAACTAGCGGGAGAGCCTACGAGCAGTACTTC	CASLPTSGRAYEQYF
TRBV4-1	NA	TRBD1	TRBJ1-4	TGCGCCAGCAGCCAGGCGACAGGGCCCAATGAAAAACTGTTTTTT	CASSQATGPNEKLFF
TRBV28	NA	NA	TRBJ2-3	TGTGCCAGCAGGAGGAGGGGCTTATTTGATACGCAGTATTTT	CASRRRGLFDTQYF
TRBV30	NA	NA	TRBJ1-4	TGTGCCTGGAGAAGGCCGCGAAGTACAGTGTTTTTT	CAWRRPRSTVFF
TRBV19	NA	NA	TRBJ2-7	TGTGCCACAAGACAGAGAGGAGGGTACGAGCAGTACTTC	CATRQRGGYEQYF
TRBV3-1/TRBV3-2	NA	TRBD2	TRBJ2-3	TGTGCCAGCAGCCTGAGCGGGAGATCGATTTTCGGCACAGATACGCAGTATTTT	CASSLSGRSIFGTDTQYF
TRBV12-3/TRBV12-4	NA	NA	TRBJ1-2	TGTGCCAGCACTCGAACAGGGAGCTCGGGCTACACCTTC	CASTRTGSSGYTF
TRBV30	NA	NA	TRBJ1-5	TGTGCCTGGAGTCGAGAAGTTCAGCAGCCCCAGCATTTT	CAWSREVQQPQHF
TRBV5-1	once	NA	TRBJ1-2	TGCGCCAGCAGCTTGGAACCGGACATTTATGGCTACACCTTC	CASSLEPDIYGYTF
TRBV9	NA	NA	TRBJ2-1	TGTGCCAGCAGCGCCCACTACCCTTCCTACAATGAGCAGTTCTTC	CASSAHYPSYNEQFF
TRBV7-2	NA	NA	TRBJ2-7	TGTGCCAGCAGCCTAAAGCCGTCCGCCGCAGGTCCCTACGAGCAGTACTTC	CASSLKPSAAGPYEQYF